This T cell receptor beta chain was obtained from a study of blood T cell repertoires in COVID-19. Looking at the study overall: Sources were T cells, B-cell-depleted T cells, or PBMCs; the material itself was cDNA or gDNA.

Per the authors' pipeline: Nucleated cell counts were estimated from reference gene primer amplification. The repertoire was sequenced with immunoSEQ multiplex PCR; TCRdb's copy has only in-frame clones and lacks some. That table is the source of V, J and clone size, and D and trimming were worked out from the DNA. Altogether about 99,000 clones are present, roughly 84% being singletons, with the ten largest covering around 2%. The CDR3 runs 13 residues. The germline V and J ends were trimmed by 5 bases and 9 bases, with 14 bases remaining between them. Looked up from germline, CDR1 is LNHDA and CDR2 is SQIVND (reference sequence).

V is TRBV19 and J is TRBJ1-5; no reliable D call. Sequenced: peripheral blood. The receptor's source is a man aged 65-85 years with active or convalescent COVID-19. The CDR3 is CASSYTEVGPQHF. In DNA form, the CDR3 reads TGTGCCAGTAGTTACACTGAGGTTGGGCCCCAGCATTTT.